This T cell receptor beta chain was sequenced for a study of vaccination and CD4 T cells after COVID-19. Points on this clonotype: Its antigen remains unknown.

The germline V and J ends were trimmed by 8 bases and 2 bases, with 19 bases remaining between them. The CDR3 is 16 residues long. Germline V gene data show CDR1 as MNHEY and CDR2 as SVGEGT. The Oncomine TCR Beta short-read assay generated sequence data from the DNA of cultured CD4+ T cells. Genomic DNA was extracted from cultured CD4+ T cells. TCRdb re-analysed the PCR reads in MiXCR, keeping a single row per CDR3 protein. The sample lists over 10,000 distinct CDR3 sequences, 54% occurring once. Treatment meaning: roughly ten-day PBMC culture with coronavirus spike peptide pools or control peptides (ViraFEST assay).

The clonotype originates from a human donor with COVID-19. The sequences come from cultured CD4+ T cells from blood, collected after SARS-CoV-2 vaccination. This sequence joins TRBV6-2 or TRBV6-3 and TRBJ2-1; unclear D gene. The CDR3 is CASQSPTIGPYNEQFF. CDR3 nucleotide sequence: TGTGCCAGCCAGTCCCCCACTATAGGCCCCTACAATGAGCAGTTCTTC.